This T cell receptor beta chain derives from a study of technical replicates of blood from a handful of donors (dated by TCRdb to 2016 to 2017). Per the germline V gene (reference sequence), SEHNR is the CDR1 and FQNEAQ is the CDR2. The CDR3 holds 15 amino acids from the cysteine to the phenylalanine. This entry keeps only the CDR3 DNA: 45 bases, framed from base 1. Germline trimming amounts to 4 bases on V and 1 base on J, with 5 as the count of junction bases outside the gene matches. Libraries came from the immunoSEQ multiplex PCR assay. TCRdb carries this immuneACCESS record with in-frame sequences only. Its versions omit some clonotypes, under half of them owing to an unresolved V gene in the studies checked, with the rest unexplained. The sample includes 11,000 to 15,000 clones, with around 83% observed a single time. Under 15% of the sample is in the top ten clones. As to this clone: No cognate antigen has been identified for it. No much larger clonotype is one base removed from it; base qualities were not supplied.

This TCR came from a human donor in good health. The source material was PBMCs. The rearrangement combines TRBV7-9 with TRBJ2-3; 7 junctional bases match TRBD1. In nucleotide form, the sequence is TGTGCCAGCAGCTCAGGGACAGTCCGCACAGATACGCAGTATTTT. Its product reads: CASSSGTVRTDTQYF.